Listed below are T cell receptor beta chains from one sample, sequenced in a study of OX40 agonist ivuxolimab in advanced cancers. Clones were sequenced by immunoSEQ multiplex PCR, and TCRdb holds only the in-frame ones, with some missing. The data contain roughly 76,000 clones, 65% to 90% of them singletons. Here the sequenced sample was CD4+ or CD8+ T cells sorted from blood, taken in a trial of the OX40 agonist ivuxolimab. All receptors derive from an adult with an advanced solid tumor such as melanoma, head and neck, liver or kidney cancer. Each CDR3 is given with its conserved first and last residue. The D gene is left open where the match is weak. Expanded clones get a size class; other rows say once, few or many, or leave the size out.

TGTGCCAGTAGTACCAGGGGGAACACCGGGGAGCTGTTTTTT	CASSTRGNTGELFF	TRBV19	TRBJ2-2	-	-
TGTGCCAGCAGCGTTTCCACAGGGCACAGCTCTGGAAACACCATATATTTT	CASSVSTGHSSGNTIYF	TRBV7-2	TRBJ1-3	-	-
TGCGCCAGCAGCCGAGCGGCAGGGCAGGAAGCTTTCTTT	CASSRAAGQEAFF	TRBV4-3	TRBJ1-1	-	few
TGTGCCAGCAGCTTTTCTCGGACCTCTGGGGCCAACGTCCTGACTTTC	CASSFSRTSGANVLTF	TRBV5-5	TRBJ2-6	-	-
TGTGCCAGCAGCTTACAAAAGCTGAGCACAGATACGCAGTATTTT	CASSLQKLSTDTQYF	TRBV7-8	TRBJ2-3	-	once
TGTGCCACCAGCAGAGAAAGGTTCTACAATGAGCAGTTCTTC	CATSRERFYNEQFF	TRBV15	TRBJ2-1	-	-
TGTGCCAGCAGCTTAAAGGGTGTGAACACTGAAGCTTTCTTT	CASSLKGVNTEAFF	TRBV7-9	TRBJ1-1	-	once
TGTGCCAGCAGCTTAGATCTAAGCTCTGCGGAGCAGTTCTTC	CASSLDLSSAEQFF	TRBV11-3	TRBJ2-1	-	-
TGTGCCAGCAGCTTAGCCCTGGCCAGGGGCGACACTGAAGCTTTCTTT	CASSLALARGDTEAFF	TRBV7-9	TRBJ1-1	-	once
TGTGCCAGCAGCTTAGGCAGCTTTAATCAGCCCCAGCATTTT	CASSLGSFNQPQHF	TRBV7-9	TRBJ1-5	-	few
TGTGCCAGCAGCTCCTCAGGGGGCGCGGGCACAGATACGCAGTATTTT	CASSSSGGAGTDTQYF	TRBV7-2	TRBJ2-3	TRBD1	-
TGTGCCAGCAGGCCGCCCTGGGGATTTAACACTGAAGCTTTCTTT	CASRPPWGFNTEAFF	TRBV7-2	TRBJ1-1	-	-
TGTGCCAGCAGCTTGGCGGGACAGGTGTACAATGAGCAGTTCTTC	CASSLAGQVYNEQFF	TRBV5-4	TRBJ2-1	TRBD1	-
TGTGCCAGCAGTGAAGGGTCCCCGCGGGCCATATATTTT	CASSEGSPRAIYF	TRBV6-1	TRBJ1-3	-	-
TGTGCCAGCAGCGTAGTTGGCGGGGGGACCACCGGGGAGCTGTTTTTT	CASSVVGGGTTGELFF	TRBV9	TRBJ2-2	TRBD2	-
TGCGCCAGCAGCCAAGGGGGAGGGAATGATCGGAGTCAGCCCCAGCATTTT	CASSQGGGNDRSQPQHF	TRBV4-1	TRBJ1-5	-	-
TGTGCCAGCACAGGACAGGGGGGTCGGGAGACCCAGTACTTC	CASTGQGGRETQYF	TRBV6-5	TRBJ2-5	TRBD1	few
TGTGCCAGCAGCTTAGTGTTCCAGAACACTGAAGCTTTCTTT	CASSLVFQNTEAFF	TRBV7-8	TRBJ1-1	-	-
TGCAGTGCGACTCAAGAGACCCAGTACTTC	CSATQETQYF	TRBV20-1	TRBJ2-5	-	-
TGCGCCAGCAGCTTGTCCGGGACTAGCGGGTCTTTTCAGCTCAATGAGCAGTTCTTC	CASSLSGTSGSFQLNEQFF	TRBV5-1	TRBJ2-1	TRBD2	-
TGCAGCGTTCCTGACCGAAGGAGCTCCTACAATGAGCAGTTCTTC	CSVPDRRSSYNEQFF	TRBV29-1	TRBJ2-1	-	-
TGTGCCAGCAGCTCAGTGGAGAGGGCCGAGCAGTACTTC	CASSSVERAEQYF	TRBV7-8	TRBJ2-7	-	-
TGTGCCAGCAGCACTCGTGGGGGTGGGAACACTGAAGCTTTCTTT	CASSTRGGGNTEAFF	TRBV21-1	TRBJ1-1	-	once
TGCAGCGCCGAGGGTCAGGGGGGAAAAGAGACCCAGTACTTC	CSAEGQGGKETQYF	TRBV29-1	TRBJ2-5	-	-
TGTGCCACCAGCACACGGGTTCGCACCCCCGAGCAGTTCTTC	CATSTRVRTPEQFF	TRBV15	TRBJ2-1	-	-
TGTGCCAGCAGCTTAGGACAGAGCTACAATGAGCAGTTCTTC	CASSLGQSYNEQFF	TRBV7-2	TRBJ2-1	-	-
TGTGCCAGCAGTTTTGGGGGCGAGCAGTACTTC	CASSFGGEQYF	TRBV28	TRBJ2-7	-	-
TGTGCCAGCAGCCAAGTCCCTAGCGGGAGACGTCGCAATGAGCAGTTCTTC	CASSQVPSGRRRNEQFF	TRBV14	TRBJ2-1	TRBD2	-
TGTGCCAGCAGCTTAGTCCGAGCGGGAGGTTACAATGAGCAGTTCTTC	CASSLVRAGGYNEQFF	TRBV7-2	TRBJ2-1	TRBD2	-
TGTGCCAGCAGCTTATCCGGGACGGGAACCTACGAGCAGTACTTC	CASSLSGTGTYEQYF	TRBV11-3	TRBJ2-7	-	-
TGTGCCAGCAGTTTATATCCTGAGGCTAGCGGAACAAGCACAGATACGCAGTATTTT	CASSLYPEASGTSTDTQYF	TRBV27	TRBJ2-3	TRBD2	-
TGTGCCACCAGCAGTGGGCCTGCGAGCGAGCAGTACTTC	CATSSGPASEQYF	TRBV15	TRBJ2-7	-	-
TGTGCCAGCAGTGAGGGGGGCGTCCCCTATGGCTACACCTTC	CASSEGGVPYGYTF	TRBV25-1	TRBJ1-2	-	-
TGTGCCAGCTCACCATCGGGACTCACAGATACGCAGTATTTT	CASSPSGLTDTQYF	TRBV18	TRBJ2-3	-	-
TGTGCCAGCAGCTCCCGGGACACCACGAAGCAGTACTTC	CASSSRDTTKQYF	TRBV7-2	TRBJ2-7	-	-
TGTGCCAGCAGCTTCAAATTAGCGGGAATCCTTAAAGAGACCCAGTACTTC	CASSFKLAGILKETQYF	TRBV11-3	TRBJ2-5	TRBD2	-
TGTGCCAGCAGCCCCGACAGGTGGGCTGGAAACACCATATATTTT	CASSPDRWAGNTIYF	TRBV27	TRBJ1-3	-	-
TGTGCCAGCAGCTTAGAAGCAGCCTCTAACTATGGCTACACCTTC	CASSLEAASNYGYTF	TRBV11-2	TRBJ1-2	-	few
TGTGCCAGTGCTCTTACAGGGGTAATGAACACTGAAGCTTTCTTT	CASALTGVMNTEAFF	TRBV19	TRBJ1-1	TRBD1	-
TGTGCCAGCAGCGTAGCCGATAGAGTCCTCTCTCCTAACTATGGCTACACCTTC	CASSVADRVLSPNYGYTF	TRBV9	TRBJ1-2	-	once
TGCAGTAGAGGGGGTGGGGGATTCACAGATACGCAGTATTTT	CSRGGGGFTDTQYF	TRBV29-1	TRBJ2-3	-	-